Each of the 6 T cell receptor beta chains below was sequenced from the same sample in a study of blood T cell repertoires in COVID-19. Clones were sequenced by immunoSEQ multiplex PCR, and TCRdb holds only the in-frame ones, with some missing. Of 140,000 to 150,000 clones in the sample, roughly 86% were seen once. What was sequenced was peripheral blood. The receptors here all came from a woman in her forties or fifties with acute or convalescent COVID-19.

This rearrangement joins TRBV11-3 to TRBJ2-1; 7 bases line up with TRBD1. This CDR3 is built from 15 residues. CDR1 and CDR2 (germline): SGHNT, YENEEA. V was pared by 1 base and J by 6 bases, with 6 bases of the junction left unmatched. The CDR3 sequence: CASSLGQGEGNEQFF. Here the CDR3 DNA reads TGTGCCAGCAGCTTAGGACAGGGAGAGGGCAATGAGCAGTTCTTC.

The V call is TRBV18, the J call TRBJ2-1, with 7 nucleotides matching TRBD1. V was clipped by 6 bases and J by 2 bases; unmatched bases: 4. Germline V gene lookup returns CDR1 KGHSH and CDR2 LQKENI. The length of the CDR3 is 14 residues. The DNA of the CDR3 is TGTGCCAGCTCTCCCGGGACAGCCTACAATGAGCAGTTCTTC. It yields the protein CASSPGTAYNEQFF.

This chain uses TRBV7-9 with TRBJ2-4, with 10 bases that match TRBD1. V gave up 5 bases and J gave up 3 bases; unmatched junction bases: 7. There are 16 residues in the CDR3. CDR1 SEHNR and CDR2 FQNEAQ come from the germline V gene (reference sequence). The DNA of the CDR3 is TGTGCCAGCAGCACTGGGACAGGGGTTGTCAAAAACATTCAGTACTTC. Translating gives CASSTGTGVVKNIQYF.

This chain links TRBV5-8 with TRBJ2-1; perhaps TRBD1 as D (6 bases). The CDR3 spans 12 residues. V lost 4 bases and J lost 10, with 12 bases in between. Germline lookup yields CDR1 SGHTS and CDR2 YDEGEE. The CDR3 DNA reads TGTGCCAGCAGCCTACGAGACAGGGAGCAGTTCTTC. This translates into CASSLRDREQFF.

The chain has TRBV3-1 (or the pseudogene TRBV3-2) and TRBJ2-7; TRBD1 aligns across 8 bases. The V gene's germline CDR1 is LGHDT and CDR2 YNNKEL (reference sequence). The CDR3 runs 15 residues. The V gene end was trimmed by 6 bases and the J gene end by 2 bases; junction bases not matched to a gene: 9. The CDR3 nucleotides are TGTGCCAGCAGTCCACAAATGACAGGGGCCTACGAGCAGTACTTC. Residues: CASSPQMTGAYEQYF.

This clone was recorded once. V is TRBV6-5 and J is TRBJ1-2; the D is unclear. The CDR3 runs 15 residues. Germline assignment: CDR1 MNHEY and CDR2 SVGAGI. With 3 bases removed from V and 4 bases from J, the gap between germline ends came to 15 bases. The CDR3 bases are TGTGCCAGCAGTTATACGGGAGATTCGCTCTATGGCTACACCTTC. This translates into CASSYTGDSLYGYTF.